Given below is one T cell receptor beta chain in context. This CDR3 is 16 amino acids long. V lost 1 base to trimming and J lost 3 bases; unmatched junction nucleotides: 8. Germline lookup yields CDR1 SNHLY and CDR2 FYNNEI. The data derive from a study of preoperative IRX-2 immunotherapy in early breast cancer. The treatment is: preoperative locoregional IRX-2 cytokine immunotherapy. Preoperative locoregional IRX-2 cytokine immunotherapy was tested in the phase Ib source study. The assay was immunoSEQ multiplex PCR, and TCRdb's table has in-frame clones only and misses some. The table lists about 67,000 clones, roughly 94% of them singletons, with around 1.7% in the top ten.

Sampling was done from a patient treated with IRX-2 immunotherapy. The gene calls are TRBV2 and TRBJ2-7; TRBD1 aligns across 8 bases. This TCR came from a human donor with breast cancer. The CDR3 coding sequence is TGTGCCAGCAGTGAAGAGGGGAGGACAGGGCGCTACGAGCAGTACTTC. Amino acid sequence: CASSEEGRTGRYEQYF.